The 20 T cell receptor beta chains below all came from one sample that was sequenced in a study of blood T cell repertoires in COVID-19. Produced via immunoSEQ multiplex PCR; TCRdb's table is partial and in-frame only. The sample includes 200,000 to 250,000 clones, nearly 90% of them seen just once. Sequenced: peripheral blood. Receptors originate from a woman younger than 30 who had recovered from COVID-19.

The CDR3 region has the DNA TGTGCCAGCAGCTTAAGCGGAGTGGGGAGCTCCTATAATTCACCCCTCCACTTT. Amino acid sequence: CASSLSGVGSSYNSPLHF. V is TRBV7-3 and J is TRBJ1-6, with no clear D. V dropped 1 base and J dropped 0 bases, with 13 bases sitting between them. Germline V gene lookup returns CDR1 SGHTA and CDR2 FQGTGA. The CDR3 is 18 amino acids.

The rearrangement links TRBV19 to TRBJ2-5; 7 nucleotides agree with TRBD2. CDR1 is LNHDA, CDR2 SQIVND, per germline (reference sequence). V trimming: 5 bases; J trimming: 2 bases; junction bases outside the gene matches: 2. The length of the CDR3 is 13 residues. CDR3: CASSAGDQETQYF. CDR3 in DNA: TGTGCCAGTAGTGCGGGAGATCAAGAGACCCAGTACTTC.

The rearrangement joins TRBV19 to TRBJ2-7; the match to TRBD2 covers 7 bases. V was pared by 3 bases and J by 1 base, with 6 bases of the junction left unmatched. Germline-derived CDR1 and CDR2 are LNHDA and SQIVND (reference sequence). The CDR3 consists of 15 residues. The CDR3, as DNA: TGTGCCAGTAGTATCGCCGCTAGCGGTTCCTACGAGCAGTACTTC. This codes for CASSIAASGSYEQYF.

The chain carries TRBV19 and TRBJ2-1; D not certain. This CDR3 spans 13 amino acids. The V gene's germline CDR1 is LNHDA and CDR2 SQIVND (reference sequence). V shed 0 bases and J shed 5 bases, with 5 bases lying between them. The CDR3 nucleotides read TGTGCCAGTAGTATAGATCTAAACAATGAGCAGTTCTTC. Amino acids: CASSIDLNNEQFF. The complete variable domain, with remaining parts taken from reference TRBV19 and TRBJ2-1, reads DGGITQSPKYLFRKEGQNVTLSCEQNLNHDAMYWYRQDPGQGLRLIYYSQIVNDFQKGDIAEGYSVSREKKESFPLTVTSAQKNPTAFYLCASSIDLNNEQFFGPGTRLTVL.

V gene TRBV7-2 combines with J gene TRBJ2-1; D is uncertain. Germline CDR1 SGHTA, CDR2 FQGNSA. The CDR3 length is 15 residues. Between the trimmed V and J ends, which lost 3 bases and 8 bases, there was a span of 17 bases. The CDR3 nucleotides are TGTGCCAGCAGCTTGGAGAGGCTTAGTTCCTATGAGCAGTTCTTC. Its translation is CASSLERLSSYEQFF.

The genes are TRBV13 and TRBJ2-7, with 7 bases aligning to TRBD2. J lost 0 bases, V lost 5 bases, and 7 bases had no gene match. The CDR3 runs 15 residues. Looked up from germline, CDR1 is PRHDT and CDR2 is FYEKMQ (reference sequence). The CDR3 sequence is CASSPPGGSSYEQYF. CDR3 nucleotides: TGTGCCAGCAGCCCCCCGGGCGGGAGCTCCTACGAGCAGTACTTC.

The gene calls are TRBV9 and TRBJ2-1, with D possibly TRBD2 on 6 matching bases. The germline CDR1 and CDR2 sequences are SGDLS and YYNGEE. The V and J ends lost 1 base and 4 bases respectively, with 15 bases between them. The CDR3 has 16 residues. CDR3 region: CASSVSPGLDYNEQFF. DNA of the CDR3: TGTGCCAGCAGCGTATCTCCGGGACTGGATTACAATGAGCAGTTCTTC.

The CDR3 region is CASGPAGKGNEKLFF. The CDR3 nucleotides are TGTGCTAGTGGTCCTGCGGGAAAAGGGAATGAAAAACTGTTTTTT. The chain recombines TRBV12-5 with TRBJ1-4; D call uncertain. This CDR3 spans 15 amino acids. V lost 5 bases, J lost 5 bases, and 15 bases lay in between. CDR1 is LGHNT and CDR2 is FRNRAP in the germline V gene.

The genes are TRBV4-1 and TRBJ2-5; D is ambiguous. The length of the CDR3 is 15 residues. Looked up from germline, CDR1 is MGHRA and CDR2 is YSYEKL. Deletions cut 1 base from V and 5 bases from J, with 14 bases between. The CDR3 sequence is CASSQAEAGRETQYF. The DNA of the CDR3 is TGCGCCAGCAGCCAAGCCGAGGCCGGCCGGGAGACCCAGTACTTC.

This clone was seen a single time. This chain connects TRBV15 to TRBJ2-3; 11 nucleotides match TRBD2. The CDR3 length is 15 residues. Germline-derived CDR1 and CDR2 are LNHNV and YYDKDF (reference sequence). V shed 6 bases and J 5 bases; nucleotides not matched to a gene: 7. This CDR3 is CATSPSGRMGDTQYF. DNA for the CDR3: TGTGCCACCAGTCCTAGCGGGAGGATGGGAGATACGCAGTATTTT.

The chain combines TRBV6-4 with TRBJ2-1; D may be TRBD2 (6 bases). Germline CDR1 is MRHNA and CDR2 is SNTAGT. The CDR3 contains 16 residues. Trimming cost V 2 bases and J 0 bases, with 11 bases left between them. CDR3 region: CASSDQTSFSYNEQFF. The CDR3 DNA is TGTGCCAGCAGTGACCAGACTAGTTTCTCCTACAATGAGCAGTTCTTC.

The V call is TRBV5-6, the J call TRBJ2-1; D is unresolved. The CDR3 has 13 amino acids. V dropped 1 base and J dropped 9 bases, with 11 bases sitting between them. Germline V gene sequence: CDR1 SGHDT, CDR2 YYEEEE. The chain's CDR3 is CASSLSGSGEQFF. In DNA, the CDR3 is TGTGCCAGCAGCTTGTCGGGTTCGGGTGAGCAGTTCTTC.

This clone was seen just once. The chain carries TRBV7-9 and TRBJ1-5, with D possibly TRBD1 on 6 matching bases. The CDR3 totals 15 residues. V lost 4 bases and J lost 4, with 14 bases in between. Germline V CDR1 and CDR2: SEHNR, FQNEAQ (reference sequence). CDR3 DNA sequence: TGTGCCAGCAGCTCGGAGGACAGATGGAATCAGCCCCAGCATTTT. It is translated as CASSSEDRWNQPQHF.

In this sample, this clone turned up once. This chain joins TRBV27 and TRBJ2-1, with 7 nucleotides matching TRBD2. Germline loops: CDR1 MNHEY, CDR2 SMNVEV (reference sequence). Unmatched junction bases numbered 3, after V lost 0 bases and J lost 1 base. The CDR3 covers 16 residues. The CDR3 region is CASSLSAGESYNEQFF. The CDR3 coding sequence is TGTGCCAGCAGTTTATCCGCGGGAGAATCCTACAATGAGCAGTTCTTC.

This clone showed up just once. V and J are TRBV5-6 and TRBJ1-5; 10 bases are a match to TRBD1. The CDR3 consists of 15 residues. The V segment lost 2 bases and the J segment 3 bases; nucleotides outside the gene matches: 2. Germline CDR1 SGHDT, CDR2 YYEEEE. CDR3: CASSFDRGPNQPQHF. The CDR3, as DNA: TGTGCCAGCAGCTTCGACAGGGGGCCCAATCAGCCCCAGCATTTT.

This chain joins TRBV27 and TRBJ1-5, with D possibly being TRBD1 (6 bases). The length of the CDR3 is 14 residues. CDR1 MNHEY and CDR2 SMNVEV come from the germline V gene (reference sequence). V was cut by 4 bases and J by 5 bases, with 12 bases left in between. The CDR3 DNA is TGTGCCAGCAGTTCCGGACAGTATTATCAGCCCCAGCATTTT. It encodes CASSSGQYYQPQHF.

This chain joins TRBV27 and TRBJ1-6; TRBD1 agrees at 8 bases. The length of the CDR3 is 17 residues. The germline V gene has CDR1 MNHEY and CDR2 SMNVEV (reference sequence). V trimming: 5 bases; J trimming: 5 bases; junction bases outside the gene matches: 11. The DNA for the CDR3 is TGTGCCAGCAGTCTCCCCCGAATGGACAGGGATAATTCACCCCTCCACTTT. Encoded protein: CASSLPRMDRDNSPLHF.

The J gene is TRBJ1-1, the V gene TRBV27, with 8 bases identical to TRBD1. V dropped 3 bases and J dropped 4; count of bases not matched to a gene: 10. Germline CDR1 MNHEY, CDR2 SMNVEV (reference sequence). This CDR3 spans 16 amino acids. The CDR3: CASSFFPGTGSTEAFF. Here the CDR3 DNA reads TGTGCCAGCAGTTTCTTTCCCGGGACAGGCAGCACTGAAGCTTTCTTT.

V gene TRBV2 combines with J gene TRBJ1-5, with 10 nucleotides matching TRBD1. V was clipped by 8 bases and J by 6 bases; unmatched bases: 4. Germline V CDR1 and CDR2: SNHLY, FYNNEI. This CDR3 comprises 13 residues. CDR3 sequence reads: CASGTGDGQPQHF. The CDR3 DNA is TGTGCCAGCGGGACAGGGGATGGTCAGCCCCAGCATTTT.

V is TRBV14 and J is TRBJ2-1, with D perhaps matching TRBD1 (5 bases). The V and J ends lost 3 bases and 9 bases respectively, with 12 bases between them. This CDR3 spans 13 amino acids. Germline CDR1 is SGHDN and CDR2 is FVKESK. This chain's CDR3 is CASSQIGAAEQFF. CDR3 bases: TGTGCCAGCAGCCAGATAGGGGCCGCTGAGCAGTTCTTC.